One and the same sample provided the 21 T cell receptor beta chains below, sequenced in a study of beta chain features in type 1 diabetes. The study reverse transcribed the entire isolated RNA, so it sequenced expressed TCRB transcripts. Some clones are missing from TCRdb's copy, which holds only in-frame ones; the method was immunoSEQ multiplex PCR. The sample contains about half a million clones, over 10% of which appear only once. Sequences were obtained from naive CD4+ T cells from blood. These receptors all come from a woman under 30 in good health.

The chain carries TRBV4-2 and TRBJ2-3; 9 bases agree with TRBD2. Germline lookup yields CDR1 LGHNA and CDR2 YNFKEQ. With V trimmed by 6 bases and J by 2 bases, 9 bases remained unmatched. The CDR3 runs 16 residues. The CDR3 here is CASRDRAGGTTDTQYF. DNA for the CDR3: TGTGCCAGCAGAGACCGAGCGGGGGGAACCACAGATACGCAGTATTTT.

The J gene is TRBJ2-7, the V gene TRBV2; D call uncertain. Trimming took off 8 bases at V and 7 bases at J, with 18 bases between the two ends. The V gene's germline CDR1 is SNHLY and CDR2 FYNNEI. This CDR3 region has 13 residues. CDR3 sequence: CASRVAAPEEQYF. In nucleotides, the CDR3 is TGTGCCAGCCGAGTGGCAGCCCCGGAAGAGCAGTACTTC.

J is TRBJ2-5 and V is TRBV10-3; tentative D call: TRBD1 (6 bases). From germline, CDR1 is ENHRY and CDR2 SYGVKD. CDR3 length: 13 residues. Trimming shortened V by 2 bases and J by 8 bases, and 12 bases separated the two germline ends. The CDR3: CAISERTELTQYF. CDR3 nucleotides: TGTGCCATCAGTGAGAGGACAGAATTAACCCAGTACTTC.

This clone was seen more than once but under ten times. The genes are TRBV5-6 and TRBJ2-7; weak D call: TRBD2 (6 bases). This CDR3 is 14 amino acids long. CDR1 is SGHDT, CDR2 YYEEEE, per germline. Trimming took 7 bases from V and 4 from J, leaving 18 bases between them. The CDR3 DNA reads as TGTGCCAGCGCCACTACGGGGGAGAGGTACGAGCAGTACTTC. As protein: CASATTGERYEQYF.

This chain's CDR3 is CASSSRLAEQFF. CDR3 nucleotides: TGCGCCAGCAGCTCCAGACTAGCTGAGCAGTTCTTC. This chain uses TRBV4-3 with TRBJ2-1; TRBD2 agrees at 7 bases. Germline-derived CDR1 and CDR2 are LGHNA and YSLEER. This CDR3 is built from 12 residues. J was trimmed by 9 bases and V by 5 bases; bases with no gene match: 4.

The gene calls are TRBV5-1 and TRBJ1-1; D is undetermined. This CDR3 is 15 amino acids long. Germline V lookup: CDR1 SGHRS, CDR2 YFSETQ. With 0 bases removed from V and 1 base from J, the gap between germline ends came to 10 bases. The CDR3 here is CASSLETQRNTEAFF. DNA for the CDR3: TGCGCCAGCAGCTTGGAGACGCAAAGGAACACTGAAGCTTTCTTT.

The chain carries TRBV7-9 and TRBJ1-5; no reliable D call. Germline V gives CDR1 SEHNR, CDR2 FQNEAQ (reference sequence). CDR3 length: 13 amino acids. Trimming left V 2 bases short and J 6 bases short, with 8 bases between. The CDR3 reads CASSLSGSQPQHF. The CDR3 DNA reads TGTGCCAGCAGCTTATCCGGTAGTCAGCCCCAGCATTTT.

This clone was seen a handful of times. The rearrangement joins TRBV7-2 to TRBJ2-6; D remains ambiguous. The CDR3 is 15 amino acids. Trimming took 1 base from V and 2 from J, leaving 6 bases between them. Germline values: CDR1 SGHTA, CDR2 FQGNSA. In DNA form, the CDR3 reads TGTGCCAGCAGCTTAGTCGTTACTGGGGCCAACGTCCTGACTTTC. Its protein is CASSLVVTGANVLTF.

The rearrangement uses TRBV1 and TRBJ2-3; the table names TRBD2, a call not compared with the DNA. TRBV1 is noted as a pseudogene. This CDR3 comprises 18 residues. Here the CDR3 DNA reads TGCACCAGCAGCCAAGGGTATCGGGGTGGGACTAGCGGTTATACGCAGTATTTT. Translated, it gives CTSSQGYRGGTSGYTQYF.

V gene TRBV6-1 combines with J gene TRBJ2-3; 8 bases are shared with TRBD2. The germline gives CDR1 MNHNS, CDR2 SASEGT. The trim removed 1 base at V and 4 bases at J, leaving 1 base unmatched. The CDR3 extends over 14 amino acids. The chain's CDR3 is CASSEVAGPDTQYF. Written as DNA, the CDR3 is TGTGCCAGCAGTGAAGTAGCGGGACCAGATACGCAGTATTTT.

The chain is built from TRBV30 and TRBJ1-5; TRBD1 aligns across 10 bases. V was clipped by 2 bases and J by 0 bases; unmatched bases: 7. CDR3 length equals 17 residues. The V gene's germline CDR1 is GTSNPN and CDR2 SVGIG (reference sequence). DNA of the CDR3: TGTGCCTGGAGTCGTGGGACAGGGGTCTATAGCAATCAGCCCCAGCATTTT. Translated, it gives CAWSRGTGVYSNQPQHF. The full variable domain, with the rest looked up from reference TRBV30 and TRBJ1-5, is SQTIHQWPATLVQPVGSPLSLECTVEGTSNPNLYWYRQAAGRGLQLLFYSVGIGQISSEVPQNLSASRPQDRQFILSSKKLLLSDSGFYLCAWSRGTGVYSNQPQHFGDGTRLSIL.

The chain uses TRBV28 and TRBJ1-2, with a tentative D call TRBD1 (5 bases). Trimming cost V 7 bases and J 2 bases, with 8 bases left between them. The CDR3 extends over 12 amino acids. Germline V lookup: CDR1 MDHEN, CDR2 SYDVKM. The CDR3: CASTDRNYGYTF. The CDR3 DNA sequence: TGTGCCAGCACAGACAGAAACTATGGCTACACCTTC.

The V call is TRBV11-3, the J call TRBJ2-1; possibly TRBD1 or TRBD2 for D (5 bases each). The germline CDR1 and CDR2 sequences are SGHNT and YENEEA. V was pared by 4 bases and J by 4 bases, with 17 bases between. This CDR3 comprises 16 residues. CDR3 DNA sequence: TGTGCCAGCAGCTCGCAACGGACTGGGGCTTACAATGAGCAGTTCTTC. As protein: CASSSQRTGAYNEQFF.

The rearrangement uses TRBV2 and TRBJ2-6; D possibly corresponds to TRBD1 (5 bases). Per germline, CDR1 SNHLY and CDR2 FYNNEI. The CDR3 has 16 amino acids. Trimming pared 7 bases from V and 0 bases from J, leaving 13 bases between. Here the CDR3 DNA reads TGTGCCAGCAAACTCCCAGGGTCCTCTGGGGCCAACGTCCTGACTTTC. Its translation is CASKLPGSSGANVLTF.

The gene calls are TRBV15 and TRBJ2-1; no clear D gene. Germline V CDR1 and CDR2: LNHNV, YYDKDF (reference sequence). The CDR3 runs 17 residues. Trimming stripped 0 bases from V and 4 bases from J, with 16 bases between. CDR3 bases: TGTGCCACCAGCAGAGATCGGCTCGAGCGCGATTACAATGAGCAGTTCTTC. Translating gives CATSRDRLERDYNEQFF. Combining the CDR3 with reference TRBV15 and TRBJ2-1 gives the whole variable domain DAMVIQNPRYQVTQFGKPVTLSCSQTLNHNVMYWYQQKSSQAPKLLFHYYDKDFNNEADTPDNFQSRRPNTSFCFLDIRSPGLGDTAMYLCATSRDRLERDYNEQFFGPGTRLTVL.

The J gene is TRBJ2-3, the V gene TRBV11-2; no reliable D call. In germline, CDR1 is SGHAT, CDR2 FQNNGV. V was shortened by 1 base and J by 1 base, with 9 bases between the two germline ends. The CDR3 has 15 amino acids. CDR3 nucleotide sequence: TGTGCCAGCAGCTTAGCCGGACCCCGCACAGATACGCAGTATTTT. It translates to CASSLAGPRTDTQYF.

In this sample, this clone turned up a few times. The sample holds other DNA sequences that translate to the same CDR3. The V gene is TRBV9, the J gene TRBJ2-2; no clear D gene. CDR3 length equals 13 residues. From germline, CDR1 is SGDLS and CDR2 YYNGEE. Deletions cut 4 bases from V and 6 bases from J, with 10 bases between. The CDR3 protein is CASSPRVAGELFF. DNA for the CDR3: TGTGCCAGCAGCCCCCGTGTTGCCGGGGAGCTGTTTTTT.

The rearrangement uses TRBV2 and TRBJ1-6; D call uncertain. The germline V gene has CDR1 SNHLY and CDR2 FYNNEI. The CDR3 totals 15 residues. Trimming took 8 bases from V and 4 from J, leaving 15 bases between them. The CDR3 spells CASREDRSYNSPLHF. In DNA form, the CDR3 reads TGTGCCAGCCGGGAGGACCGATCGTATAATTCACCCCTCCACTTT.

The rearrangement joins TRBV2 to TRBJ1-1; 8 bases align to TRBD1. Germline lookup yields CDR1 SNHLY and CDR2 FYNNEI. The CDR3 has 13 residues. The trim removed 2 bases at V and 4 bases at J, leaving 0 bases unmatched. CDR3 coding DNA: TGTGCCAGCAGTGAACAGGGGGCCACTGAAGCTTTCTTT. It is translated as CASSEQGATEAFF.

This clone was counted between two and nine times. The chain is built from TRBV19 and TRBJ2-7; D might be TRBD1 or TRBD2, each matching 5 bases. The CDR3 contains 13 residues. Trimming cost V 10 bases and J 7 bases, with 20 bases left between them. In germline, CDR1 is LNHDA, CDR2 SQIVND (reference sequence). The CDR3 reads CATAGTASWEQYF. DNA of the CDR3: TGTGCCACCGCCGGGACGGCCAGTTGGGAGCAGTACTTC.

This clone appeared a few times. The chain recombines TRBV7-2 with TRBJ2-4; no definite D call. In germline, CDR1 is SGHTA, CDR2 FQGNSA. CDR3 length: 15 amino acids. V was shortened by 0 bases and J by 4 bases, with 10 bases between the two germline ends. The chain's CDR3 is CASSLAATSKNIQYF. DNA for the CDR3: TGTGCCAGCAGCTTAGCGGCTACCAGTAAAAACATTCAGTACTTC. Variable domain in full (rest from reference TRBV7-2 and TRBJ2-4): GAGVSQSPSNKVTEKGKDVELRCDPISGHTALYWYRQSLGQGLEFLIYFQGNSAPDKSGLPSDRFSAERTGGSVSTLTIQRTQQEDSAVYLCASSLAATSKNIQYFGAGTRLSVL.